This entry lists 27 T cell receptor beta chains sequenced from one sample in a study of cytomegalovirus exposure and HLA in healthy donors. The PCR was carried out with 60 Vbeta primers and 13 Jbeta primers. Some clones are missing from TCRdb's copy, which holds only in-frame ones; the method was immunoSEQ multiplex PCR. The sample lists about 150,000 clones; roughly 73% were seen once. Material for sequencing was PBMCs. Receptors originate from a woman aged 30 to 39 in good health and CMV-seronegative.

The V call is TRBV10-3, the J call TRBJ2-2; the match to TRBD2 covers 12 bases. The CDR3 is 14 amino acids. With V trimmed by 6 bases and J by 6 bases, 2 bases remained unmatched. Germline CDR1 and CDR2: ENHRY and SYGVKD. Here the CDR3 reads CAIRGLAGSGELFF. The CDR3 DNA reads TGTGCCATCAGGGGACTAGCGGGTTCCGGGGAGCTGTTTTTT.

The genes are TRBV18 and TRBJ1-4, with 9 nucleotides matching TRBD1. V gave up 2 bases and J gave up 0 bases; unmatched junction bases: 4. The length of the CDR3 is 17 residues. Looked up from germline, CDR1 is KGHSH and CDR2 is LQKENI. In DNA form, the CDR3 reads TGTGCCAGCTCACCAACAGGGGGCCTTGCAACTAATGAAAAACTGTTTTTT. Its translation: CASSPTGGLATNEKLFF.

This clone was detected only once. V gene TRBV5-5 combines with J gene TRBJ2-7; 9 positions match TRBD1. The CDR3 is 15 residues long. Germline CDR1 SGHKS, CDR2 YYEKEE (reference sequence). J was trimmed by 1 base and V by 4 bases; bases with no gene match: 6. CDR3 coding DNA: TGTGCCAGCAGCCAGGGACAGGGAATATCCTACGAGCAGTACTTC. It codes for CASSQGQGISYEQYF.

This clone was recorded once. J is TRBJ2-1 and V is TRBV9; 8 bases match TRBD2. Germline CDR1 is SGDLS and CDR2 is YYNGEE. J lost 8 bases, V lost 4 bases, and 11 bases had no gene match. CDR3 length equals 15 residues. In DNA, the CDR3 is TGTGCCAGCAGCAGCCTCGGGGGGGGGTTTTATGAGCAGTTCTTC. Its translation is CASSSLGGGFYEQFF.

This clone was counted only a few times. The rearrangement links TRBV7-6 to TRBJ1-5; possibly TRBD1 for D (6 bases). With 5 bases removed from V and 4 bases from J, the gap between germline ends came to 15 bases. The CDR3 spans 15 residues. CDR1 is SGHVS, CDR2 FNYEAQ, per germline. CDR3 nucleotides: TGTGCCAGCAGCCCGCTCCCCACAGGGAATCAGCCCCAGCATTTT. Translation gives CASSPLPTGNQPQHF.

The rearrangement joins TRBV7-9 to TRBJ1-4; D possibly corresponds to TRBD1 (5 bases). The CDR3 totals 17 residues. The V end was cut by 0 bases, the J end by 6 bases, with 17 bases between. Germline-derived CDR1 and CDR2 are SEHNR and FQNEAQ (reference sequence). CDR3 coding DNA: TGTGCCAGCAGCTTAGCGCTGGGGGGTCCGGCTCATGAAAAACTGTTTTTT. Residues: CASSLALGGPAHEKLFF.

This clone was found a few times. The V and J genes are TRBV29-1 and TRBJ1-2; 10 nucleotides line up with TRBD1. The V segment lost 6 bases and the J segment 8 bases; nucleotides outside the gene matches: 9. The CDR3 length is 13 residues. CDR1 is SQVTM and CDR2 is ANQGSEA in the germline V gene. The CDR3 coding sequence is TGCAGCGTAGTGACAGGGGGCGCGGAAGGCTACACCTTC. Translation: CSVVTGGAEGYTF.

This chain links TRBV27 with TRBJ1-1; no firm D call. V lost 2 bases, J lost 5 bases, and 12 bases lay in between. The CDR3 consists of 14 residues. The V gene's germline CDR1 is MNHEY and CDR2 SMNVEV (reference sequence). The CDR3 loop is CASSLNRYSTEAFF. CDR3 DNA: TGTGCCAGCAGTTTAAATCGTTATAGTACTGAAGCTTTCTTT.

The chain is built from TRBV5-5 and TRBJ2-3; D gene unclear. Germline-derived CDR1 and CDR2 are SGHKS and YYEKEE (reference sequence). Trimming pared 0 bases from V and 0 bases from J, leaving 8 bases between. The CDR3 runs to 15 residues. The DNA of the CDR3 is TGTGCCAGCAGCTTGGTTCTGACTAGCACAGATACGCAGTATTTT. Its protein is CASSLVLTSTDTQYF.

The V call is TRBV11-3, the J call TRBJ2-3; 11 bases map to TRBD1. Germline V CDR1 and CDR2: SGHNT, YENEEA. Trimming cost V 1 base and J 6 bases; bases outside gene matches: 3. This CDR3 has 15 amino acids. The CDR3 loop reads CASSLAGQGADTQYF. CDR3 nucleotides: TGTGCCAGCAGCTTAGCCGGACAGGGGGCGGATACGCAGTATTTT.

This clone has a single count. The chain links TRBV7-9 to TRBJ1-5; a weak D match, TRBD1 (5 bases). Germline lookup yields CDR1 SEHNR and CDR2 FQNEAQ (reference sequence). The length of the CDR3 is 14 residues. Trimming cost V 10 bases and J 1 base, with 14 bases left between them. In DNA form, the CDR3 reads TGTGCCACCACGACAGCCAGCAGCAATCAGCCCCAGCATTTT. As protein: CATTTASSNQPQHF.

This chain links TRBV9 with TRBJ2-7; 8 bases are a match to TRBD2. V trimming: 0 bases; J trimming: 2 bases; junction bases outside the gene matches: 13. The CDR3 is 18 residues long. The germline V gene has CDR1 SGDLS and CDR2 YYNGEE. This chain's CDR3 is CASSVGGGGLLHTYEQYF. DNA of the CDR3: TGTGCCAGCAGCGTAGGAGGCGGGGGGCTTCTCCATACCTACGAGCAGTACTTC.

The rearrangement joins TRBV5-5 to TRBJ2-7, with TRBD1 matching over 9 bases. The CDR3 has 14 residues. Germline V CDR1 and CDR2: SGHKS, YYEKEE (reference sequence). V lost 4 bases and J lost 2; bases outside the gene matches: 4. The CDR3 is CASSTGQGPYEQYF. For the CDR3, the DNA is TGTGCCAGCAGCACAGGACAGGGGCCCTACGAGCAGTACTTC.

This chain links TRBV2 with TRBJ1-5; maybe TRBD1 (5 bases). V was clipped by 5 bases and J by 7 bases, with 15 bases between them. Per the germline V gene, CDR1 is SNHLY and CDR2 is FYNNEI. There are 14 residues in the CDR3. The CDR3 reads CASSSDTQVQPQHF. The DNA for the CDR3 is TGTGCCAGCAGTTCGGACACCCAAGTGCAGCCCCAGCATTTT.

Note on this clone: Its ends do not fully match the called genes, so a read error is possible. This chain joins TRBV5-1 and TRBJ2-7; possible D gene TRBD1, 5 bases. The CDR3 loop spans 14 amino acids. Germline loops: CDR1 SGHRS, CDR2 YFSETQ. The CDR3 region is CASKPGAGSSEQYF. The CDR3, as DNA: TGCGCCAGCAAACCTGGGGCAGGGTCCTCCGAGCAGTACTTC.

This chain links TRBV5-6 with TRBJ2-7; 10 bases map to TRBD1. The CDR3 consists of 14 residues. CDR1 is SGHDT and CDR2 is YYEEEE in the germline V gene. Trimming removed 2 bases from V and 4 bases from J; junction bases left unmatched: 3. CDR3 bases: TGTGCCAGCAGCTTCGGACAGGGGGGATACGAGCAGTACTTC. Its protein is CASSFGQGGYEQYF.

The CDR3 spells CASTTFSATSGYTF. For the CDR3, the DNA is TGTGCCAGTACCACTTTTTCGGCCACTAGCGGCTACACCTTC. The chain has TRBV19 and TRBJ1-2, with D unresolved. This CDR3 is built from 14 residues. Germline-derived CDR1 and CDR2 are LNHDA and SQIVND (reference sequence). V was cut by 7 bases and J by 8 bases, with 20 bases left in between.

This clone showed up many times. The J gene is TRBJ2-7, the V gene TRBV2; unclear D gene. Germline assignment: CDR1 SNHLY and CDR2 FYNNEI. V lost 10 bases, J lost 2 bases, and 21 bases lay in between. The CDR3 spans 15 residues. CDR3 nucleotides: TGTGCCACCTTGTTTGATGACAAATATCCCTACGAGCAGTACTTC. It yields the protein CATLFDDKYPYEQYF.

V usage is TRBV2 and J usage is TRBJ1-5, with D tentatively TRBD1 (5 bases). Germline V gene sequence: CDR1 SNHLY, CDR2 FYNNEI. This CDR3 has 16 residues. The germline V and J ends were trimmed by 3 bases and 5 bases, with 17 bases remaining between them. CDR3 residues: CASSDGARGDHQPQHF. The CDR3 DNA reads TGTGCCAGCAGTGATGGGGCAAGGGGTGACCATCAGCCCCAGCATTTT.

A word on this clone: The CDR3 carries no conserved terminal phenylalanine or tryptophan, so it likely arises from a read error. The gene calls are TRBV10-3 and TRBJ1-2, with 9 bases identical to TRBD1. Germline V CDR1 and CDR2: ENHRY, SYGVKD. J lost 8 bases, V lost 10 bases, and 11 bases had no gene match. CDR3 size: 13 residues. This CDR3 reads CATNNGTGKGYTL. The CDR3 coding sequence is TGTGCCACCAATAATGGGACAGGGAAAGGCTACACCCTC.

J is TRBJ2-7 and V is TRBV19; TRBD1 matches 9 bases. There are 13 residues in the CDR3. Germline assignment: CDR1 LNHDA and CDR2 SQIVND (reference sequence). After removal of 8 bases from V and 5 bases from J, the junction contained 7 bases not matched to a gene. Here the CDR3 reads CASARDRDDEQYF. The CDR3 coding sequence is TGTGCCAGTGCCCGGGACAGGGACGACGAGCAGTACTTC.

V usage is TRBV5-5 and J usage is TRBJ1-1, with a weak D call TRBD1 (6 bases). V was clipped by 0 bases and J by 0 bases, with 9 bases between them. Germline V gives CDR1 SGHKS, CDR2 YYEKEE (reference sequence). CDR3 size: 15 residues. Written as DNA, the CDR3 is TGTGCCAGCAGCTTGGAAACAGGGATGAACACTGAAGCTTTCTTT. Translating gives CASSLETGMNTEAFF.

The chain carries TRBV5-1 and TRBJ2-3; TRBD2 matches at 12 bases. Germline loops: CDR1 SGHRS, CDR2 YFSETQ. V lost 4 bases to trimming and J lost 2 bases; unmatched junction nucleotides: 8. CDR3 length equals 17 residues. CDR3 DNA: TGCGCCAGCAGCAGAAAGACTAGCGGGGGCCTCACAGATACGCAGTATTTT. It encodes CASSRKTSGGLTDTQYF.

The rearrangement uses TRBV30 and TRBJ1-1; D is undetermined. The CDR3 runs to 13 residues. In germline, CDR1 is GTSNPN, CDR2 SVGIG (reference sequence). With 0 bases removed from V and 4 bases from J, the gap between germline ends came to 9 bases. The CDR3 sequence: CAWSVLMTTEAFF. The DNA for the CDR3 is TGTGCCTGGAGTGTACTAATGACCACTGAAGCTTTCTTT.

Only one count was recorded for this clone. The chain joins TRBV6-5 to TRBJ2-1, with 9 bases lining up with TRBD2. V shed 6 bases and J 10 bases; nucleotides not matched to a gene: 4. Germline CDR1 and CDR2: MNHEY and SVGAGI. The CDR3 runs to 12 residues. The DNA of the CDR3 is TGTGCCAGCAGGGAAAGCGGGGGGGAGCAGTTCTTC. Translation gives CASRESGGEQFF.

The chain recombines TRBV30 with TRBJ2-7, with TRBD2 identical over 7 bases. V gave up 3 bases and J gave up 2 bases; unmatched junction bases: 7. Per the germline V gene, CDR1 is GTSNPN and CDR2 is SVGIG (reference sequence). The CDR3 has 14 amino acids. CDR3 coding DNA: TGTGCCTGGAGCGAGGGACTACCGCCCTACGAGCAGTACTTC. It is translated as CAWSEGLPPYEQYF. Full variable domain (rest looked up from reference TRBV30 and TRBJ2-7): SQTIHQWPATLVQPVGSPLSLECTVEGTSNPNLYWYRQAAGRGLQLLFYSVGIGQISSEVPQNLSASRPQDRQFILSSKKLLLSDSGFYLCAWSEGLPPYEQYFGPGTRLTVT.

The rearrangement joins TRBV7-2 to TRBJ1-2; 12 nucleotides agree with TRBD1. Germline V gene lookup returns CDR1 SGHTA and CDR2 FQGNSA. CDR3 length: 15 amino acids. The J segment lost 4 bases and the V segment lost 5 bases, leaving 5 bases of the junction unmatched. This chain's CDR3 is CASSPGTGGVYGYTF. The DNA for the CDR3 is TGTGCCAGCAGCCCCGGGACAGGGGGCGTCTATGGCTACACCTTC.